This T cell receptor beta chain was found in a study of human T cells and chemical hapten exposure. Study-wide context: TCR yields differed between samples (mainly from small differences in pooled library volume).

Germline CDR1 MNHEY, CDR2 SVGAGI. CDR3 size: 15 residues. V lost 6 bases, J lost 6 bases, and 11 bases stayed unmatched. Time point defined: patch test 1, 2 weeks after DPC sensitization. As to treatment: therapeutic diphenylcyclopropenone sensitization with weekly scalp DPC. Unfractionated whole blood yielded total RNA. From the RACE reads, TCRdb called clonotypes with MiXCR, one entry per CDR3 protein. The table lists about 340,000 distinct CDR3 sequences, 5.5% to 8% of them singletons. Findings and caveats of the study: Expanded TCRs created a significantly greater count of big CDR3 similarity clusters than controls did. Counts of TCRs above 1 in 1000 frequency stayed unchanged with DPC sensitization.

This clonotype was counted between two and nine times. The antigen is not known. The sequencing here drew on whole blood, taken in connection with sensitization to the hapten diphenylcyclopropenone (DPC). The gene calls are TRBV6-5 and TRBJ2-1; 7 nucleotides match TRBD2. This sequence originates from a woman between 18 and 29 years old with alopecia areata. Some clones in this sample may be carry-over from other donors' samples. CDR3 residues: CASSYQSRGVNEQFF. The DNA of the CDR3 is TGTGCCAGCAGCTACCAAAGCCGGGGGGTCAATGAGCAGTTCTTC.